This passage covers 27 T cell receptor beta chains from one sample sequenced in a study of vaccination effects on CD4 cells after COVID-19. Produced via immunoSEQ multiplex PCR; TCRdb's table is partial and in-frame only. Among approximately 70,000 clones listed, approximately 74% were seen once. Expansion of antigen-specific CD4+ T cells with viral peptide pools was carried out by the ViraFEST assay before sequencing. Following an approximately 9-day culture, CD4+ T cells were purified. None of the vaccinated had previously contracted SARS-CoV-2, and their nucleocapsid antibodies tested negative. No antigens are known for them. The sequencing here drew on CD4+ T cells from PBMCs cultured with HCoV-NL63 spike peptides, taken before COVID-19 vaccination. These TCRs come from a human donor who received a COVID-19 vaccine.

This chain links TRBV28 with TRBJ1-5; D call uncertain. Trimming cost V 6 bases and J 7 bases, with 19 bases left between them. The CDR3 runs 15 residues. Germline V lookup: CDR1 MDHEN, CDR2 SYDVKM. In nucleotides, the CDR3 is TGTGCCAGCAGGGGTCAAGGGCCTCGAGACCAGCCCCAGCATTTT. This sequence encodes CASRGQGPRDQPQHF.

The rearrangement joins TRBV18 to TRBJ1-4, with TRBD1 matching 7 bases. This CDR3 region has 15 residues. Germline V gives CDR1 KGHSH, CDR2 LQKENI. With 2 bases clipped from V and 5 bases from J, the junction kept 5 bases outside the gene matches. The CDR3 spells CASSPYTGENEKLFF. CDR3 nucleotide sequence: TGTGCCAGCTCACCATACACAGGGGAGAATGAAAAACTGTTTTTT.

This clone was counted a single time. V usage is TRBV5-1 and J usage is TRBJ2-5; 7 bases are shared with TRBD1. This CDR3 is built from 14 residues. Germline V gene data show CDR1 as SGHRS and CDR2 as YFSETQ. J gave up 3 bases and V 4 bases, and 6 bases lay outside the gene matches. CDR3 loop: CASSLGTVEETQYF. The CDR3 DNA reads as TGCGCCAGCAGCCTAGGGACAGTTGAAGAGACCCAGTACTTC. Looking up the rest from reference TRBV5-1 and TRBJ2-5 gives the full variable domain: KAGVTQTPRYLIKTRGQQVTLSCSPISGHRSVSWYQQTPGQGLQFLFEYFSETQRNKGNFPGRFSGRQFSNSRSEMNVSTLELGDSALYLCASSLGTVEETQYFGPGTRLLVL.

The V gene is TRBV7-2, the J gene TRBJ1-6; D not certain. V lost 4 bases to trimming and J lost 9 bases, with 13 bases between them. Germline V gene sequence: CDR1 SGHTA, CDR2 FQGNSA. This CDR3 is built from 14 residues. CDR3 protein: CASSYDTDGSPLHF. CDR3 bases: TGTGCCAGCAGCTATGACACGGACGGTTCACCCCTCCACTTT.

The chain uses TRBV23-1 and TRBJ2-7; D remains ambiguous. TRBV23-1 is placed among ORFs of uncertain function. Deletions cut 4 bases from V and 5 bases from J, with 3 bases between. The CDR3 runs 10 residues. CDR3 sequence reads: CASSLHEQYV. The CDR3 nucleotides read TGCGCCAGCAGTCTCCACGAGCAGTACGTC.

This chain connects TRBV6-4 to TRBJ2-3; TRBD1 matches 7 bases. Germline-derived CDR1 and CDR2 are MRHNA and SNTAGT. The CDR3 contains 16 residues. The trim removed 3 bases at V and 2 bases at J, leaving 8 bases unmatched. The CDR3 spells CASSDSFRGPTDTQYF. The CDR3, as DNA: TGTGCCAGCAGTGATTCCTTTAGGGGGCCCACAGATACGCAGTATTTT.

This chain joins TRBV5-1 and TRBJ2-1, with 7 bases that match TRBD1. The CDR3 is 16 residues long. Germline lookup yields CDR1 SGHRS and CDR2 YFSETQ. J gave up 5 bases and V 4 bases, and 12 bases lay outside the gene matches. The CDR3 reads CASSGRQGPSDNEQFF. The CDR3 coding sequence is TGCGCCAGCAGCGGGAGACAGGGTCCAAGCGACAATGAGCAGTTCTTC.

The chain uses TRBV6-5 and TRBJ1-4; no firm D call. The CDR3 covers 15 residues. Germline V CDR1 and CDR2: MNHEY, SVGAGI. V was shortened by 3 bases and J by 6 bases, with 14 bases between the two germline ends. CDR3 loop: CASSYSGYKDEKLFF. Written as DNA, the CDR3 is TGTGCCAGCAGTTATTCGGGCTACAAGGATGAAAAACTGTTTTTT.

This chain connects TRBV6-6 to TRBJ1-2; TRBD1 might be the D (6 bases). In germline, CDR1 is MNHNY, CDR2 SVGAGI (reference sequence). The CDR3 is 14 amino acids. Trimming pared 7 bases from V and 8 bases from J, leaving 20 bases between. The CDR3 loop is CASTDPGAGRGYTF. CDR3 in DNA: TGTGCCAGCACCGACCCAGGGGCTGGGAGAGGCTACACCTTC.

This clone turned up a few times. This chain joins TRBV19 and TRBJ1-2, with 8 bases lining up with TRBD1. J was trimmed by 3 bases and V by 9 bases; bases with no gene match: 9. The CDR3 totals 14 residues. Germline-derived CDR1 and CDR2 are LNHDA and SQIVND (reference sequence). DNA for the CDR3: TGTGCCAGCGGGTCGGGACAGGTGGACTATGGCTACACCTTC. Its translation is CASGSGQVDYGYTF.

V is TRBV18 and J is TRBJ1-3; possibly TRBD1 for D (6 bases). There are 15 residues in the CDR3. In germline, CDR1 is KGHSH, CDR2 LQKENI. Between the trimmed V and J ends, which lost 5 bases and 0 bases, there was a span of 11 bases. Here the CDR3 DNA reads TGTGCCAGCTCATCCGGACAGAGCTCTGGAAACACCATATATTTT. This gives the protein CASSSGQSSGNTIYF.

This clone has a single count. The chain employs TRBV6-1 and TRBJ2-5; a weak D match, TRBD1 (5 bases). CDR3 length: 16 amino acids. CDR1 MNHNS and CDR2 SASEGT come from the germline V gene. V shed 2 bases and J shed 5 bases, with 18 bases lying between them. DNA of the CDR3: TGTGCCAGCAGTGAATTTCAACAGGCCCTGGGGGAGACCCAGTACTTC. Residues: CASSEFQQALGETQYF.

The CDR3 here is CASSPLTSGGNEQFF. In DNA form, the CDR3 reads TGTGCCAGCTCACCACTGACTAGCGGGGGCAATGAGCAGTTCTTC. The chain couples TRBV18 to TRBJ2-1; 12 bases fit TRBD2. The CDR3 runs to 15 residues. Germline lookup yields CDR1 KGHSH and CDR2 LQKENI. Trimming took 1 base from V and 6 from J; bases not matched to a gene: 1.

V usage is TRBV28 and J usage is TRBJ1-1, with 10 bases matching TRBD1. Germline lookup yields CDR1 MDHEN and CDR2 SYDVKM. The junction had 0 bases not matched to a gene; V was cut back by 4 bases and J by 1 base. This CDR3 region has 14 residues. Here the CDR3 reads CASSWTGGNTEAFF. The CDR3 nucleotides are TGTGCCAGCAGTTGGACAGGGGGGAACACTGAAGCTTTCTTT.

This chain uses TRBV29-1 with TRBJ1-5, with D tentatively TRBD1 (6 bases). The V end was cut by 6 bases, the J end by 1 base, with 10 bases between. Germline CDR1 is SQVTM and CDR2 is ANQGSEA. The CDR3 spans 13 residues. For the CDR3, the DNA is TGCAGCGTGATACAGGGCAGCAATCAGCCCCAGCATTTT. Protein product: CSVIQGSNQPQHF.

V is TRBV5-5 and J is TRBJ1-2; D is unclear. CDR3 size: 16 residues. The germline V gene encodes CDR1 SGHKS and CDR2 YYEKEE (reference sequence). V lost 0 bases and J 4 bases, leaving 16 bases between the germline ends. The DNA for the CDR3 is TGTGCCAGCAGCTTGGCCCAGATCGGGCCCCCCTATGGCTACACCTTC. Protein: CASSLAQIGPPYGYTF.

The CDR3 here is CASSQDRLNIQYF. The CDR3 nucleotides read TGTGCCAGCAGCCAGGACAGGCTAAACATTCAGTACTTC. The chain couples TRBV7-8 to TRBJ2-4; 7 bases agree with TRBD1. Looked up from germline, CDR1 is SGHVS and CDR2 is FQNEAQ. CDR3 length: 13 amino acids. V lost 5 bases and J lost 6; bases outside the gene matches: 4.

The rearrangement joins TRBV21-1 to TRBJ2-2; no check of the table's D call, TRBD2, against the DNA was made. TRBV21-1 is deemed a pseudogene. The CDR3 totals 16 residues. CDR3 DNA sequence: TGTGCCAGCAGCAAAGTGAGCCCCGCGAACACCGGGGAGCTGTTTTTT. This codes for CASSKVSPANTGELFF.

The V and J genes are TRBV7-2 and TRBJ2-5; 9 nucleotides agree with TRBD2. V shed 1 base and J 2 bases; nucleotides not matched to a gene: 5. This CDR3 spans 16 amino acids. Germline-derived CDR1 and CDR2 are SGHTA and FQGNSA. Here the CDR3 DNA reads TGTGCCAGCAGCTTAGGGAGTAGCGGGGGACAAGAGACCCAGTACTTC. It translates to CASSLGSSGGQETQYF.

CDR3: CASSLDLQETQYF. Written as DNA, the CDR3 is TGCGCCAGCAGCTTGGATTTACAAGAGACCCAGTACTTC. V is TRBV5-1 and J is TRBJ2-5, with D hard to call. This CDR3 region has 13 residues. Between the trimmed V and J ends, which lost 0 bases and 2 bases, there was a span of 5 bases. The germline V gene encodes CDR1 SGHRS and CDR2 YFSETQ. Full variable domain (outside the CDR3, taken from reference TRBV5-1 and TRBJ2-5): KAGVTQTPRYLIKTRGQQVTLSCSPISGHRSVSWYQQTPGQGLQFLFEYFSETQRNKGNFPGRFSGRQFSNSRSEMNVSTLELGDSALYLCASSLDLQETQYFGPGTRLLVL.

The rearrangement joins TRBV6-5 to TRBJ2-1; D tentatively fits TRBD1 or TRBD2 (5 bases each). Trimming cost V 0 bases and J 15 bases, with 12 bases left between them. This CDR3 has 12 amino acids. The germline V gene has CDR1 MNHEY and CDR2 SVGAGI. The CDR3 DNA reads TGTGCCAGCAGTTACTCCCTAGAGGGGTGGTTCTTC. Its protein product is CASSYSLEGWFF.

This clone has only a few counts. The chain couples TRBV12-3 or TRBV12-4 to TRBJ1-2, with no clear D. This CDR3 region has 13 residues. V lost 3 bases and J lost 7, with 12 bases in between. The CDR3 here is CASSLDRVGGYTF. The CDR3 DNA sequence: TGTGCCAGCAGTTTGGATAGGGTCGGTGGCTACACCTTC.

This chain connects TRBV7-9 to TRBJ1-4; a possible D gene is TRBD1 (6 bases). With 2 bases removed from V and 5 bases from J, the gap between germline ends came to 15 bases. This CDR3 has 16 amino acids. From germline, CDR1 is SEHNR and CDR2 FQNEAQ (reference sequence). The CDR3 bases are TGTGCCAGCAGCTTATATCCCCAGGGGAGAAATGAAAAACTGTTTTTT. It codes for CASSLYPQGRNEKLFF.

The rearrangement links TRBV4-1 to TRBJ1-6; D is undetermined. V was clipped by 0 bases and J by 0 bases, with 12 bases between them. The CDR3 is 18 amino acids. Germline V lookup: CDR1 MGHRA, CDR2 YSYEKL. This chain's CDR3 is CASSQDVQPSSYNSPLHF. CDR3 bases: TGCGCCAGCAGCCAAGATGTTCAGCCAAGCTCCTATAATTCACCCCTCCACTTT.

The CDR3 DNA is TGTGCCAGCAGTTCCCGGGGAGGGACTGAAGCTTTCTTT. It codes for CASSSRGGTEAFF. The chain couples TRBV7-3 to TRBJ1-1, with no clear D. V lost 6 bases and J 5 bases, leaving 13 bases between the germline ends. The CDR3 loop spans 13 amino acids. Per the germline V gene, CDR1 is SGHTA and CDR2 is FQGTGA.

The rearrangement uses TRBV7-8 and TRBJ1-5; D possibly corresponds to TRBD1 (5 bases). Germline V CDR1 and CDR2: SGHVS, FQNEAQ. V shed 5 bases and J shed 7 bases, with 18 bases lying between them. The CDR3 totals 15 residues. For the CDR3, the DNA is TGTGCCAGCAGCCCCCGGGGGGGGAGTGGACAGCCCCAGCATTTT. This codes for CASSPRGGSGQPQHF. Filled out from reference TRBV7-8 and TRBJ1-5, the complete variable domain reads GAGVSQSPRYKVAKRGQDVALRCDPISGHVSLFWYQQALGQGPEFLTYFQNEAQLDKSGLPSDRFFAERPEGSVSTLKIQRTQQEDSAVYLCASSPRGGSGQPQHFGDGTRLSIL.

The chain joins TRBV30 to TRBJ2-1; D is uncertain. CDR3 length: 14 amino acids. V lost 2 bases to trimming and J lost 10 bases, with 18 bases between them. CDR1 GTSNPN and CDR2 SVGIG come from the germline V gene (reference sequence). CDR3 sequence reads: CAWSSSPDDREQFF. The CDR3 coding sequence is TGTGCCTGGAGTTCCTCCCCTGACGACCGGGAGCAGTTCTTC.